These 2 T cell receptor beta chains were sequenced from one sample in a study of pediatric ulcerative colitis. Sequencing was performed with immunoSEQ multiplex PCR; in TCRdb, only in-frame clones are kept and a portion is missing. Among roughly 70,000 clones listed, approximately 87% were seen once. Sequenced material: blood. The origin of the receptors is a boy between 10 and 17 years old with severe ulcerative colitis.

This sequence joins TRBV30 and TRBJ2-3; possible D gene TRBD2, 6 bases. Germline values: CDR1 GTSNPN, CDR2 SVGIG (reference sequence). This CDR3 contains 12 residues. The germline V and J ends were trimmed by 2 bases and 11 bases, with 14 bases remaining between them. In DNA, the CDR3 is TGTGCCTGGAGTACGCCGGGAGTGAGGCAGTATTTT. It specifies CAWSTPGVRQYF.

The gene calls are TRBV6-6 and TRBJ2-3, with 9 bases matching TRBD2. Losses at the gene ends were 6 bases for V and 1 base for J; bases not matched to a gene: 2. Per germline, CDR1 MNHNY and CDR2 SVGAGI (reference sequence). This CDR3 spans 14 amino acids. The CDR3 sequence: CASRVAGGTDTQYF. The CDR3 coding sequence is TGTGCCAGCAGGGTAGCGGGGGGCACAGATACGCAGTATTTT.